This T cell receptor (beta chain) was captured by sequencing in a study of cytomegalovirus exposure and HLA in healthy donors. Per the germline V gene, CDR1 is SGHAT and CDR2 is FQNNGV. Trimming cost V 3 bases and J 3 bases; bases outside gene matches: 5. This CDR3 region has 15 residues. Concerning this clone itself: The antigen remains unidentified.

Overall study results and limits: Previously analyzed data showed that most TCR beta V segments were productive at a frequency of about 90% or about 30%. Clonal expansion, a later analysis showed, was greater in HLA-associated TCR beta chains than in equally common others. The HLA-A and HLA-B alleles of most subjects were reportedly predicted accurately from TCR beta sequences.

In the PCR, 60 Vbeta and 13 Jbeta primers were used. Profiled with immunoSEQ multiplex PCR; TCRdb holds only in-frame clones, not every one. Among approximately 170,000 clones listed, roughly three quarters were seen once. Sequencing input: PBMCs. V gene TRBV11-2 combines with J gene TRBJ1-1, with TRBD1 matching over 9 bases. This receptor was identified in a woman under 30 in good health and CMV-seronegative. The chain's CDR3 is CASSFTGGVYTEAFF. The CDR3 region has the DNA TGTGCCAGCAGCTTTACAGGGGGCGTTTACACTGAAGCTTTCTTT.